The subject of this entry is one TCR beta chain. What it recognizes is unknown. At a deep level, the assay was run. TCRdb's table, derived via immunoSEQ multiplex PCR, lists solely in-frame clones and lacks some. The sample consists of 600,000 to 800,000 clones, 55% to 80% of them appearing once. V gave up 3 bases and J gave up 6 bases; unmatched junction bases: 7. Per the germline V gene, CDR1 is MNHEY and CDR2 is SMNVEV (reference sequence). This CDR3 spans 15 amino acids. The data originate from a study of shared clonotypes between healthy human individuals. Findings of the study overall: Researchers sampled blood only, noting tissue repertoires likely differ.

What was sequenced was memory CD4+ T cells sorted from blood. This sample's subset: CD45RA-negative fraction. This chain links TRBV27 with TRBJ1-5, with 8 positions matching TRBD1. This receptor was taken from a young woman in good health. Here the CDR3 reads CASSLGRGPSQPQHF. Here the CDR3 DNA reads TGTGCCAGCAGTTTGGGCAGGGGGCCGAGTCAGCCCCAGCATTTT.